The 23 T cell receptor beta chains below were found in one sample sequenced in a study of blood T cell repertoires in COVID-19. Method: immunoSEQ multiplex PCR; TCRdb's copy keeps in-frame clones and lacks some. Here the sample spans about 410,000 clones, about 90% being singletons. The sample comprised PBMCs or T cells enriched from blood (not recorded which). Source of these receptors: a man between 18 and 35 years old who had recovered from COVID-19.

This chain connects TRBV6-6 to TRBJ1-1; D possibly corresponds to TRBD1 (6 bases). This CDR3 spans 18 amino acids. Per germline, CDR1 MNHNY and CDR2 SVGAGI (reference sequence). V lost 5 bases and J 4 bases, leaving 26 bases between the germline ends. CDR3 residues: CASSPGGTTNRGGTEAFF. The CDR3 nucleotides read TGTGCCAGCAGTCCGGGGGGCACTACCAATCGAGGGGGCACTGAAGCTTTCTTT.

J is TRBJ2-2 and V is TRBV6-2 or TRBV6-3, with D perhaps TRBD1 (5 bases). Germline lookup yields CDR1 MNHEY and CDR2 SVGEGT. The CDR3 has 13 amino acids. Trimming left V 5 bases short and J 7 bases short, with 11 bases between. The CDR3 DNA reads as TGTGCCAGCAGTGCAGGGTTCAGCGGGGAGCTGTTTTTT. Protein product: CASSAGFSGELFF.

The chain is built from TRBV5-1 and TRBJ2-5; D may be TRBD2 (6 bases). CDR3 length: 14 residues. Trimming removed 7 bases from V and 2 bases from J, with 15 bases in between. Germline CDR1 and CDR2: SGHRS and YFSETQ. The CDR3 coding sequence is TGCGCCAGCGCGGGGTCCGCCACGCAAGAGACCCAGTACTTC. It codes for CASAGSATQETQYF.

The V and J genes are TRBV11-2 and TRBJ2-5; tentatively, D is TRBD2 (5 bases). Trimming cost V 6 bases and J 6 bases, with 14 bases left between them. The germline V gene has CDR1 SGHAT and CDR2 FQNNGV. The CDR3 length is 13 residues. This CDR3 reads CASSPGERQTQYF. CDR3 DNA sequence: TGTGCCAGCAGTCCCGGGGAGCGGCAGACCCAGTACTTC.

CDR3 protein: CASSPSSSYNSPLHF. DNA of the CDR3: TGCGCCAGCAGCCCATCGAGCTCCTATAATTCACCCCTCCACTTT. The chain links TRBV4-1 to TRBJ1-6; D not resolved. CDR1 is MGHRA, CDR2 YSYEKL, per germline. V was trimmed by 4 bases and J by 0 bases, leaving 7 bases between them. The CDR3 totals 15 residues.

This chain joins TRBV11-3 and TRBJ1-1, with a possible D match to TRBD1 (6 bases). V was trimmed by 5 bases and J by 3 bases, leaving 16 bases between them. The CDR3 spans 15 residues. Germline CDR1 and CDR2: SGHNT and YENEEA. The CDR3 DNA is TGTGCCAGCAGCGCCGCAGGGGTCGGGTACACTGAAGCTTTCTTT. Translating gives CASSAAGVGYTEAFF.

This chain joins TRBV3-1 (or the pseudogene TRBV3-2) and TRBJ1-2; D gene uncertain. The CDR3 loop spans 15 amino acids. Trimming shortened V by 2 bases and J by 2 bases, and 12 bases separated the two germline ends. The germline V gene has CDR1 LGHDT and CDR2 YNNKEL (reference sequence). The CDR3 DNA sequence: TGTGCCAGCAGCCAAAACCCGTCCGCGAACTATGGCTACACCTTC. This encodes CASSQNPSANYGYTF.

This rearrangement joins TRBV14 to TRBJ1-3, with D possibly TRBD1 on 6 matching bases. CDR1 is SGHDN and CDR2 is FVKESK in the germline V gene. The CDR3 sequence is 13 residues long. Trimming removed 1 base from V and 9 bases from J, with 10 bases in between. In DNA form, the CDR3 reads TGTGCCAGCAGCCAAGTATTAGGGGGCACCATATATTTT. Its protein product is CASSQVLGGTIYF.

V gene TRBV18 combines with J gene TRBJ2-1; maybe TRBD1 (6 bases). CDR3 length: 14 residues. Germline CDR1 and CDR2: KGHSH and LQKENI. V dropped 4 bases and J dropped 4 bases, with 11 bases sitting between them. The CDR3 DNA follows: TGTGCCAGCTCACACGACAGGTCTTACAATGAGCAGTTCTTC. It translates to CASSHDRSYNEQFF.

The chain has TRBV27 and TRBJ2-4; weak D call: TRBD2 (6 bases). V lost 4 bases and J lost 5, with 15 bases in between. CDR3 length equals 15 residues. Germline V gene data show CDR1 as MNHEY and CDR2 as SMNVEV (reference sequence). The CDR3 loop is CASSSPRGTQNIQYF. The CDR3, as DNA: TGTGCCAGCAGTTCCCCACGAGGGACTCAAAACATTCAGTACTTC.

This rearrangement joins TRBV28 to TRBJ2-3; 12 bases map to TRBD1. Looked up from germline, CDR1 is MDHEN and CDR2 is SYDVKM. The CDR3 runs 17 residues. J lost 3 bases, V lost 4 bases, and 8 bases had no gene match. CDR3 bases: TGTGCCAGCAGTTCGCCCCGGGGACAGGGGGCAACAGATACGCAGTATTTT. This gives the protein CASSSPRGQGATDTQYF.

A single count supports this clone. This chain joins TRBV7-9 and TRBJ1-5; 7 bases map to TRBD1. Germline values: CDR1 SEHNR, CDR2 FQNEAQ (reference sequence). V gave up 8 bases and J gave up 9 bases; unmatched junction bases: 16. The CDR3 has 15 residues. CDR3 sequence reads: CASQGDGPRRGPQHF. The CDR3 bases are TGTGCCAGCCAGGGGGACGGCCCAAGGAGAGGGCCCCAGCATTTT.

Worth noting for this clone: Other nucleotide sequences from this sample produce the same CDR3. The chain uses TRBV28 and TRBJ1-6; 10 bases align to TRBD1. Germline assignment: CDR1 MDHEN and CDR2 SYDVKM. The J segment lost 0 bases and the V segment lost 4 bases, leaving 3 bases of the junction unmatched. This CDR3 is 17 amino acids long. The CDR3 DNA reads TGTGCCAGCAGTTCGGGACAGGGGTCCTCCTATAATTCACCCCTCCACTTT. Translating gives CASSSGQGSSYNSPLHF.

The V call is TRBV2, the J call TRBJ2-7; 7 nucleotides agree with TRBD1. This CDR3 is built from 14 residues. Per the germline V gene, CDR1 is SNHLY and CDR2 is FYNNEI. Germline trimming cut 4 bases from V and 6 bases from J; bases unmatched to any gene: 9. CDR3 DNA: TGTGCCAGCAGTGTCCTGACAGGGCCGGGCGAGCAGTACTTC. It yields the protein CASSVLTGPGEQYF.

The V call is TRBV29-1, the J call TRBJ1-2, with D possibly TRBD1 on 6 matching bases. V was shortened by 6 bases and J by 8 bases, with 22 bases between the two germline ends. Germline loops: CDR1 SQVTM, CDR2 ANQGSEA. The CDR3 has 14 amino acids. The CDR3 bases are TGCAGCGTGCCCGGGCCCTATGGGGGGGCCGGCTACACCTTC. Its translation: CSVPGPYGGAGYTF.

On this clone: One base away lies a much larger clone, so this may be a sequencing read error. This sample includes further DNA sequences coding for the same CDR3. CDR3 nucleotide sequence: TGTGCCAGCAGTTACTCCGGGACAGGGGATTCACCCCTCCACTTT. The encoded protein is CASSYSGTGDSPLHF. The chain is built from TRBV6-5 and TRBJ1-6; 10 bases align to TRBD1. This CDR3 contains 15 residues. From germline, CDR1 is MNHEY and CDR2 SVGAGI. The junction had 1 base not matched to a gene; V was cut back by 0 bases and J by 8 bases.

The chain's CDR3 is CSVMTSGSLETQYF. Here the CDR3 DNA reads TGCAGCGTGATGACTAGCGGGAGTTTAGAGACCCAGTACTTC. V usage is TRBV29-1 and J usage is TRBJ2-5; TRBD2 aligns across 12 bases. The CDR3 sequence is 14 residues long. Trimming removed 6 bases from V and 4 bases from J; junction bases left unmatched: 6. Germline V gene lookup returns CDR1 SQVTM and CDR2 ANQGSEA.

V gene TRBV29-1 combines with J gene TRBJ2-1; TRBD2 might be the D (7 bases). Germline values: CDR1 SQVTM, CDR2 ANQGSEA. The CDR3 is made up of 12 amino acids. V was clipped by 6 bases and J by 10 bases, with 16 bases between them. The CDR3 reads CSVDPGGREQFF. The DNA for the CDR3 is TGCAGCGTGGACCCCGGGGGGCGGGAGCAGTTCTTC.

This rearrangement joins TRBV3-1 (or the pseudogene TRBV3-2) to TRBJ2-1, with 9 bases lining up with TRBD2. The V segment lost 0 bases and the J segment 9 bases; nucleotides outside the gene matches: 15. Germline V gene lookup returns CDR1 LGHDT and CDR2 YNNKEL (reference sequence). The CDR3 is made up of 18 amino acids. The DNA for the CDR3 is TGTGCCAGCAGCCAAGACCCCATCAGACTAGCGGTGGATGGTGAGCAGTTCTTC. This sequence encodes CASSQDPIRLAVDGEQFF.

This chain uses TRBV20-1 with TRBJ1-4; D not certain. The CDR3 is 11 amino acids. Trimming pared 6 bases from V and 4 bases from J, leaving 6 bases between. The germline gives CDR1 DFQATT, CDR2 SNEGSKA (reference sequence). Here the CDR3 reads CSAPRNEKLFF. CDR3 bases: TGCAGTGCGCCGCGTAATGAAAAACTGTTTTTT.

This rearrangement joins TRBV5-1 to TRBJ1-2; perhaps TRBD1 as D (6 bases). Trimming removed 7 bases at V and 8 bases at J, with 18 bases between. This CDR3 is built from 13 residues. Germline V gene lookup returns CDR1 SGHRS and CDR2 YFSETQ. The CDR3 DNA follows: TGCGCCAGCGCCCTCCGGGGGGCGGAAGGCTACACCTTC. Its protein is CASALRGAEGYTF. Full variable domain (outside the CDR3, taken from reference TRBV5-1 and TRBJ1-2): KAGVTQTPRYLIKTRGQQVTLSCSPISGHRSVSWYQQTPGQGLQFLFEYFSETQRNKGNFPGRFSGRQFSNSRSEMNVSTLELGDSALYLCASALRGAEGYTFGSGTRLTVV.

This chain links TRBV9 with TRBJ2-5; perhaps TRBD2 as D (6 bases). V dropped 4 bases and J dropped 1 base, with 11 bases sitting between them. Germline V lookup: CDR1 SGDLS, CDR2 YYNGEE. The CDR3 is made up of 14 amino acids. CDR3 bases: TGTGCCAGCAGCCATACTAGCTTCCAAGAGACCCAGTACTTC. Its translation is CASSHTSFQETQYF.

The rearrangement joins TRBV5-4 to TRBJ1-3; D gene unclear. The V gene's germline CDR1 is SGHNT and CDR2 YYREEE (reference sequence). With 0 bases removed from V and 1 base from J, the gap between germline ends came to 8 bases. CDR3 length: 15 residues. The CDR3 sequence is CASSLDRASGNTIYF. Here the CDR3 DNA reads TGTGCCAGCAGCTTGGACAGAGCTTCTGGAAACACCATATATTTT.